This T cell receptor beta chain was identified in a study of blood T cell repertoires in COVID-19. Study as a whole: Whether acute or convalescent, the COVID-19 samples came from the United States, Italy and Spain. Nucleic acid was either cDNA or gDNA, and it came from T cells, B-cell-depleted T cells, or PBMCs.

Trimming took 0 bases from V and 2 from J, leaving 13 bases between them. Germline V lookup: CDR1 LGHNA, CDR2 YSLEER. The CDR3 totals 17 residues. In the source study's methods: Counts of nucleated cells, estimated from reference gene primer amplification, were obtained. Generated by immunoSEQ multiplex PCR, the TCRdb table keeps only in-frame clones and is missing some. The DNA gave D and trimming, while V, J and clone size come from that table. The sample carries 250,000 to 300,000 clones, under 90% recorded once. This TCR was recovered from a woman aged 18-35 years with acute or convalescent COVID-19. The chain couples TRBV4-3 to TRBJ2-2; D is possibly TRBD1 (5 bases). The sample was peripheral blood. This chain's CDR3 is CASSQDGIGANTGELFF. CDR3 bases: TGCGCCAGCAGCCAAGATGGAATAGGGGCAAACACCGGGGAGCTGTTTTTT.